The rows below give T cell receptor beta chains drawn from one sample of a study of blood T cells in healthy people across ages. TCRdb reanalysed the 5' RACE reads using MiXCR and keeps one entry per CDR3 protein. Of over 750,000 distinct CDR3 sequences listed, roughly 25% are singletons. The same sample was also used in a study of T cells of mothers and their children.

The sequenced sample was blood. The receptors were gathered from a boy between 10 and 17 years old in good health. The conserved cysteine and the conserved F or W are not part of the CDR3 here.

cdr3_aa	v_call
ASSGKTGSYNEQF	TRBV10-2
ASSLGQIDNEKLF	TRBV5-1
SAGENEQF	TRBV20-1
ASSFKGYGYGYT	TRBV28
ASSLSQGTIKEKLF	TRBV7-9
ASTPRREGTDTQY	TRBV2
ASSYREDSEQF	TRBV6-6
ASSSSVGMETQY	TRBV5-1
ASSGGGGELF	TRBV2
ASSLLRAVLGETQY	TRBV7-9
ASSPDRGWNIQY	TRBV28
ASTNRGYEQY	TRBV12-3/TRBV12-4
ASNPTGAGYYGYT	TRBV27
ASSPLGGTYEQY	TRBV7-9
ATSDFAGGSTDTQY	TRBV24-1
ASSQETGSLHGYT	TRBV4-1
ASSFEDTIY	TRBV12-3/TRBV12-4
ASSPARYEQY	TRBV12-3/TRBV12-4
ASSQMGLAGTDTQY	TRBV4-2
ASSYGTQNEAF	TRBV5-1
SVDGSGTDTQY	TRBV29-1
ASSVEGSGGETQY	TRBV9
SARPATGPVNTEAF	TRBV20-1
ASSQDAGVGYVGYEQY	TRBV4-3
ASSLWTYEQY	TRBV28
SARSLAGGSLYNEQF	TRBV20-1
ASSLAGYIYEQY	TRBV28
ASSLEVGTHTTGELF	TRBV27
ASAGTGLEQY	TRBV5-1
ASSPEGLAFEQY	TRBV3-1
ASRSSVEQY	TRBV7-9
SARDLSSGLTYEQY	TRBV20-1
SVAPSGALSGEQF	TRBV29-1
ASSTRVYRELAHEAF	TRBV28
ASSGRRDEQY	TRBV6-6
ASSSGGTSSYNSPLH	TRBV12-3/TRBV12-4